Listed below are T cell receptor beta chains from one sample, sequenced in a study of T-cell reconstitution after alpha-beta-depleted transplantation in children. TCRdb reanalysed the PCR reads using MiXCR and keeps one entry per CDR3 protein. The sample holds approximately 500,000 distinct CDR3 sequences; roughly a tenth are singletons and the top ten take just over 2%. Sequencing used PBMCs, obtained before TCRalphabeta/CD19-depleted stem cell transplant. These TCRs come from a child under 10 years old with inherited bone marrow failure, due to receive a stem cell transplant. CDR3s leave out the opening cysteine and the closing phenylalanine or tryptophan. A D gene is named only where the DNA matches it firmly. Expanded clones get a size class; other rows say once, few or many, or leave the size out.

>.|many|TRBV12-3/TRBV12-4|TRBJ1-2
ASSGGSYYGYT
>.|.|TRBV9|TRBJ2-3
ASSPSEHSRTDTQY
>.|many|TRBV12-3/TRBV12-4|TRBJ2-2
ASSFGDTTNTGELF
>.|many|TRBV4-2|TRBJ2-2
ASSQQKAGRGGELF
>.|few|TRBV25-1|TRBJ2-5
ASSEGRWKTQY
>TRBD2|.|TRBV7-2|TRBJ2-7
ASSRRSGRVSYEQY
>.|many|TRBV28|TRBJ2-3
ASSDHTDTQY
>TRBD2|many|TRBV29-1|TRBJ2-1
SVEVRSGRGRSYNEQF
>TRBD1|many|TRBV13|TRBJ2-3
ASRGDRRTDTQY
>TRBD1|many|TRBV3-1|TRBJ2-5
ASSFRDRGPETQY
>.|many|TRBV6-2/TRBV6-3|TRBJ1-2
ASSTTEKGLNYGYT
>TRBD2|many|TRBV27|TRBJ2-7
ASSLTSGIENEQY
>.|many|TRBV20-1|TRBJ1-1
SARDLRGSSMNTEAF
>TRBD2|many|TRBV7-8|TRBJ2-3
ASSPTQREGRTDTQY
>.|many|TRBV5-5|TRBJ2-7
ASSWGTTYEQC
>.|many|TRBV21-1|TRBJ2-2
ASRLVGGVPNTGELF
>.|.|TRBV4-1|TRBJ2-1
ASSQSPGYNEQF
>.|many|TRBV12-3/TRBV12-4|TRBJ2-7
ASSLAGTYLYEQY
>.|.|TRBV28|TRBJ2-7
ASSFDKGEGANEQY
>TRBD1|.|TRBV11-2|TRBJ2-7
ASSLRTGSNEQY
>.|many|TRBV28|TRBJ1-2
ASSHISGYGYT
>TRBD2|few|TRBV7-9|TRBJ2-1
ASSLSSGGSSYNEQF
>.|many|TRBV27|TRBJ2-7
ASSWGGGTDSYEQY
>.|few|TRBV6-5|TRBJ2-5
ASSYSSPQGTQY
>.|many|TRBV18|TRBJ2-7
ASSLGTDSYEQY
>TRBD2|.|TRBV11-1|TRBJ2-1
ASRNPSGREGKVGDEQF
>.|many|TRBV27|TRBJ1-1
ASSLSSGNTEAF
>.|many|TRBV6-5|TRBJ2-3
ASSYSIPGSTDTQY
>.|few|TRBV5-1|TRBJ2-3
ASSSKGTTDTQY
>.|.|TRBV11-3|TRBJ2-7
ASSLGVSAQQY
>.|many|TRBV4-3|TRBJ2-1
ASSQEREDKQF